The sequence of this T cell receptor (beta chain) was determined in a study of T cell responses to AZD1222 COVID-19 vaccine. Findings and limits, study-wide: Only after the peak T cell response were repertoires sampled. Spike-spanning, vaccine-associated CD4 TCRs were dominant at 160-218 and 743-854.

Worth noting for this clone: Its antigen is unidentified.

Investigators merged groups given second doses at roughly 4 or roughly 12 weeks. TCRdb's copy holds only in-frame clones and misses some; the assay was immunoSEQ multiplex PCR. Among fewer than 100,000 clones, 85% to 90% were seen once, and the ten largest hold about a sixth. The germline V gene encodes CDR1 MGHRA and CDR2 YSYEKL. This CDR3 is 18 amino acids long. V shed 1 base, J shed 0 bases, and the junction held 11 bases outside the gene matches. The input for sequencing was peripheral blood, taken 28 days after the second AZD1222 dose. The receptor was isolated from an adult who received the AZD1222 COVID-19 vaccine. The rearrangement uses TRBV4-1 and TRBJ2-7, with 8 positions matching TRBD1. In nucleotides, the CDR3 is TGCGCCAGCAGCCAAGGGGGACTCCGGGACAGGATCTCCTACGAGCAGTACTTC. Residues: CASSQGGLRDRISYEQYF.